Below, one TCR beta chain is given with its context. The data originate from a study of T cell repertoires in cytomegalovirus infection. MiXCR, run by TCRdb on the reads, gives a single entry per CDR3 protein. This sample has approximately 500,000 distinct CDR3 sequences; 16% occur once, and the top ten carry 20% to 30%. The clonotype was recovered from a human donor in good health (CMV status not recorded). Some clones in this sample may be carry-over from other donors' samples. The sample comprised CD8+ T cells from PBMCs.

The CDR3 region is CASSLTSGVTGELFF. The CDR3 DNA sequence: TGTGCCAGCAGTTTAACTAGCGGGGTCACCGGGGAGCTGTTTTTT. The V and J genes are TRBV12-3 or TRBV12-4 and TRBJ2-2; TRBD2 matches 10 bases. After removal of 2 bases from V and 4 bases from J, the junction contained 1 base not matched to a gene. There are 15 residues in the CDR3.